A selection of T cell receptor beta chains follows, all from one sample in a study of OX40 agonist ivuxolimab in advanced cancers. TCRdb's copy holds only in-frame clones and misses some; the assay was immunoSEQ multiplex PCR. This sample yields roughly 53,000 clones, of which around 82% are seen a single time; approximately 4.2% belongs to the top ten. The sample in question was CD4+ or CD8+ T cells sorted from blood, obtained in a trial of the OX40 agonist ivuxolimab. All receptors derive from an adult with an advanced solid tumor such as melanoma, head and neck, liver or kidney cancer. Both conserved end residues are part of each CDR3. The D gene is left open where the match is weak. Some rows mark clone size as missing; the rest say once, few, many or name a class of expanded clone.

TGTGCCAGCAGCTTAGATGGAGGGAGGTCCTACAATGAGCAGTTCTTC CASSLDGGRSYNEQFF NA TRBV7-2 NA TRBJ2-1
TGTGCCAGCAGGGCCGACAGGGGTCCTAATCAGCCCCAGCATTTT CASRADRGPNQPQHF few TRBV6-6 TRBD1 TRBJ1-5
TGTGCCAGCAGCTTAGCGCCTCGATCATGGGGACAGGGGAGTCAAGAGACCCAGTACTTC CASSLAPRSWGQGSQETQYF few TRBV7-2 TRBD1 TRBJ2-5
TGTGCCAGCAGCCGTTCCTCCTTCCCCGCCGAGCAGTACTTC CASSRSSFPAEQYF NA TRBV11-3 NA TRBJ2-7
TGTGCCAGCACCAGCGAAGGGTATAGCAATCAGCCCCAGCATTTT CASTSEGYSNQPQHF once TRBV6-1 NA TRBJ1-5
TGTGCCAGTAGTACCTACTTGCTCGCAGGGCGATACCCGTTTAGCTCCTACGAGCAGTACTTC CASSTYLLAGRYPFSSYEQYF NA TRBV19 NA TRBJ2-7
TGTGCCAGCAGCCCCGAGGTCAATCAGCCCCAGCATTTT CASSPEVNQPQHF NA TRBV6-5 NA TRBJ1-5
TGTGCCAGCAGCCAAGGAAGGGACACTGAAGCTTTCTTT CASSQGRDTEAFF NA TRBV7-3 NA TRBJ1-1
TGTGCCAGCAGTTTAGGCAGCCGGAACACTGAAGCTTTCTTT CASSLGSRNTEAFF NA TRBV28 NA TRBJ1-1
TGTGCCAGCAGCCCGGGACAGGGGGCTGGCTATGAGCAGTTCTTC CASSPGQGAGYEQFF NA TRBV5-5 TRBD1 TRBJ2-1
TGTGCCAGCAGCTTAGTTGGAGGGGTAGGAGAGACCCAGTACTTC CASSLVGGVGETQYF once TRBV11-2 NA TRBJ2-5
TGCGCCAGCAGGCGGGAGGGGCTTTACAATGAGCAGTTCTTC CASRREGLYNEQFF NA TRBV5-1 TRBD2 TRBJ2-1
TGTGCCAGCAGCGGACCTTTGGGGACAGGCTACAATGAGCAGTTCTTC CASSGPLGTGYNEQFF NA TRBV9 TRBD1 TRBJ2-1
TGCGCCAGCAGCCCGGAGGCTAGCGGGAGGGCAGATACGCAGTATTTT CASSPEASGRADTQYF NA TRBV5-1 TRBD2 TRBJ2-3
TGTGCCAGCAGCTCAGGGACAGGGAAGATAGATGGCTACACCTTC CASSSGTGKIDGYTF NA TRBV9 TRBD1 TRBJ1-2
TGTGCCAGTACTAGTACGAGGCGAGGGGAGACCCAGTACTTC CASTSTRRGETQYF NA TRBV19 NA TRBJ2-5
TGCGCCAGCAGCTTGGGCGCCTTGGAGACCCAGTACTTC CASSLGALETQYF once TRBV5-1 NA TRBJ2-5
TGTGCCAGTAGTACCCCAGACTGGGGCAATGAGCAGTTCTTC CASSTPDWGNEQFF NA TRBV19 NA TRBJ2-1
TGTGCTAGTGGTTTGGACGGCAAACATCAGCCCCAGCATTTT CASGLDGKHQPQHF NA TRBV12-5 NA TRBJ1-5